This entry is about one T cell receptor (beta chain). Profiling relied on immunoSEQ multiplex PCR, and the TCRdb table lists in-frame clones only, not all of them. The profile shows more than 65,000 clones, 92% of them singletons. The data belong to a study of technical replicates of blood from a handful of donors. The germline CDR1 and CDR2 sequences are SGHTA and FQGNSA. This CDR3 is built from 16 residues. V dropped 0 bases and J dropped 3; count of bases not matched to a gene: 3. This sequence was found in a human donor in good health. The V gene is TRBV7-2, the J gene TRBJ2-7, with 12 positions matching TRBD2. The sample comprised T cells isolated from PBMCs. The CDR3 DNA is TGTGCCAGCAGCTTAGCGGAGACTAGCGGGAGCTACGAGCAGTACTTC. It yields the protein CASSLAETSGSYEQYF. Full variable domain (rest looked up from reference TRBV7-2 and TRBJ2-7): GAGVSQSPSNKVTEKGKDVELRCDPISGHTALYWYRQSLGQGLEFLIYFQGNSAPDKSGLPSDRFSAERTGGSVSTLTIQRTQQEDSAVYLCASSLAETSGSYEQYFGPGTRLTVT.